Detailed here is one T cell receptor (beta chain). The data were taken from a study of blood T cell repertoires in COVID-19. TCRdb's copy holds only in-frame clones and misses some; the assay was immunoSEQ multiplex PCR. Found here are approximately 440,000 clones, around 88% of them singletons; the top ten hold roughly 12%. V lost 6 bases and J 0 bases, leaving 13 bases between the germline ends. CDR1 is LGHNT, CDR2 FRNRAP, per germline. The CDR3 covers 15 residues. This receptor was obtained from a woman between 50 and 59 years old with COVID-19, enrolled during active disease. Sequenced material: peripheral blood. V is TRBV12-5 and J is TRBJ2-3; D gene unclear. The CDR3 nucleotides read TGTGCTAGTGGCCACGAGAGTGTGAGCACAGATACGCAGTATTTT. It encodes CASGHESVSTDTQYF.